This is a list of T cell receptor beta chains from one sample in a study of regulatory T cells in long-lasting Graves disease. TCRdb recomputed calls from the multiplex PCR reads with MiXCR, one row per CDR3 protein. The table has 350,000 to 450,000 distinct CDR3 sequences, 15% seen once. These data also formed part of another study, on T cells in Graves' hyperthyroidism and ophthalmopathy.

The material sequenced was peripheral blood mononuclear cells (PBMCs), taken at new diagnosis, from a patient treated with antithyroid drugs. These receptors were obtained from a woman between 25 and 40 years old with Graves disease. Both conserved end residues are part of each CDR3. Each record gives: V gene, J gene, clone size, D gene, CDR3 DNA, CDR3 protein. The D gene is left open where the match is weak. Only part of the rows carry a size: once, few, many, or a class if the clone is expanded.

v_gene: TRBV20-1
j_gene: TRBJ2-1
abundance: once
d_gene: TRBD1
CDR3nt: TGCAGTGCAAATGGGGGGACAGGGCTTAATGAGCAGTTCTTC
CDR3aa: CSANGGTGLNEQFF

v_gene: TRBV12-3/TRBV12-4
j_gene: TRBJ2-3
abundance: many
d_gene: -
CDR3nt: TGTGCCAGCAGTCTACTAGCAGATACGCAGTATTTT
CDR3aa: CASSLLADTQYF

v_gene: TRBV12-5
j_gene: TRBJ1-1
abundance: many
d_gene: -
CDR3nt: TGTGCTAGTGGTTTGGCGATCGGAGGGAACACTGAAGCTTTCTTT
CDR3aa: CASGLAIGGNTEAFF

v_gene: TRBV7-8
j_gene: TRBJ2-1
abundance: once
d_gene: TRBD2
CDR3nt: TGTGCCACCATATCCCGGGCTAGCGGGGCGGGGAATGAGCAGTTCTTC
CDR3aa: CATISRASGAGNEQFF

v_gene: TRBV6-5
j_gene: TRBJ2-7
abundance: many
d_gene: -
CDR3nt: TGTGCCAGCAGTTACCCAGGGTGGGGTGGGAGCGACTACGAGCAGTACTTC
CDR3aa: CASSYPGWGGSDYEQYF

v_gene: TRBV24-1
j_gene: TRBJ1-5
abundance: many
d_gene: -
CDR3nt: TGTGCCACCAAGGTGGGGAGCCCTCAAGTTCAGCCCCAGCATTTT
CDR3aa: CATKVGSPQVQPQHF

v_gene: TRBV5-1
j_gene: TRBJ2-7
abundance: many
d_gene: -
CDR3nt: TGCGCCAGCAGTAAGGAACACGAGCAGTACTTC
CDR3aa: CASSKEHEQYF

v_gene: TRBV7-9
j_gene: TRBJ2-1
abundance: many
d_gene: TRBD1
CDR3nt: TGTGCCAGCACCCTAGGGGGACAGGGGGCGGATGAGCAGTTCTTC
CDR3aa: CASTLGGQGADEQFF

v_gene: TRBV11-2
j_gene: TRBJ2-1
abundance: many
d_gene: TRBD2
CDR3nt: TGTGCCAGCAGAATTCCGGGACTAGGGAACAATGAGCAGTTCTTC
CDR3aa: CASRIPGLGNNEQFF

v_gene: TRBV10-3
j_gene: TRBJ2-7
abundance: many
d_gene: TRBD1
CDR3nt: TGTGCCATCGCCACCGGGACAGGCGGGGAGCAGTACTTC
CDR3aa: CAIATGTGGEQYF

v_gene: TRBV4-1
j_gene: TRBJ2-1
abundance: many
d_gene: TRBD2
CDR3nt: TGCGCCAGCAGCCAAGGGACTAGCGCCAATGAGCAGTTCTTC
CDR3aa: CASSQGTSANEQFF

v_gene: TRBV20-1
j_gene: TRBJ2-7
abundance: many
d_gene: -
CDR3nt: TGCAGTGCTAGTTGGGCGACAGGAGCCTACGAGCAGTACTTC
CDR3aa: CSASWATGAYEQYF

v_gene: TRBV3-1
j_gene: TRBJ2-7
abundance: many
d_gene: -
CDR3nt: TGTGCCAGCAGCCAAGGGATGGGCTCCTACGAGCAGTACTTC
CDR3aa: CASSQGMGSYEQYF

v_gene: TRBV7-2
j_gene: TRBJ2-7
abundance: -
d_gene: -
CDR3nt: TGTGCCAGCAGCCCCGACAGATCGACGTACGAGCAGTACTTC
CDR3aa: CASSPDRSTYEQYF

v_gene: TRBV6-1
j_gene: TRBJ2-5
abundance: -
d_gene: TRBD2
CDR3nt: TGTGCCAGCTATCGAATGGGGTTGGCTAGCGGTGGGGAGACCCAGTACTTC
CDR3aa: CASYRMGLASGGETQYF

v_gene: TRBV9
j_gene: TRBJ2-7
abundance: many
d_gene: TRBD2
CDR3nt: TGTGCCAGCAGCGTCGATAGCGGGAGGGTATACGAGCAGTACTTC
CDR3aa: CASSVDSGRVYEQYF

v_gene: TRBV9
j_gene: TRBJ1-5
abundance: few
d_gene: -
CDR3nt: TGTGCCAGCAGCGGAGGGCAGGGTAAAGATCAGCCCCAGCATTTT
CDR3aa: CASSGGQGKDQPQHF

v_gene: TRBV20-1
j_gene: TRBJ1-2
abundance: -
d_gene: -
CDR3nt: TGCAGTGCTAGGCCTGGGGGTAGCGGCTACACCTTC
CDR3aa: CSARPGGSGYTF

v_gene: TRBV4-1
j_gene: TRBJ2-3
abundance: -
d_gene: TRBD2
CDR3nt: TGCGCCAGCAGCCAAGGGAGGGTGCGGGAGGGCCGCACAGATACGCAGTATTTT
CDR3aa: CASSQGRVREGRTDTQYF

v_gene: TRBV20-1
j_gene: TRBJ2-7
abundance: many
d_gene: -
CDR3nt: TGCAGTGCTAGAAAACACGAGCAGTACTTC
CDR3aa: CSARKHEQYF

v_gene: TRBV6-1
j_gene: TRBJ1-5
abundance: few
d_gene: -
CDR3nt: TGTGCCAGTGGGAGGAAGGGGATTAATCAGCCCCAGCATTTT
CDR3aa: CASGRKGINQPQHF

v_gene: TRBV6-2/TRBV6-3
j_gene: TRBJ2-3
abundance: many
d_gene: TRBD2
CDR3nt: TGTGCCAGCAGTATGGGACTAGCGGGAGGGCCAGATACGCAGTATTTT
CDR3aa: CASSMGLAGGPDTQYF

v_gene: TRBV12-3/TRBV12-4
j_gene: TRBJ1-5
abundance: -
d_gene: -
CDR3nt: TGTGCCAGCAGTATTGGACATAGCAATCAGCCCCAGCATTTT
CDR3aa: CASSIGHSNQPQHF

v_gene: TRBV28
j_gene: TRBJ2-5
abundance: many
d_gene: -
CDR3nt: TGTGCCAGCAGTGGGGCAGGGAAAGAGACCCAGTACTTC
CDR3aa: CASSGAGKETQYF

v_gene: TRBV7-9
j_gene: TRBJ1-3
abundance: -
d_gene: -
CDR3nt: TGTGCCAGCAGCCCCCCGGGACACCGACTAGTAGGAAACACCATATATTTT
CDR3aa: CASSPPGHRLVGNTIYF

v_gene: TRBV12-3/TRBV12-4
j_gene: TRBJ1-4
abundance: many
d_gene: -
CDR3nt: TGTGCCAGCAGTGGGGGGGCGAGTGAAAAACTGTTTTTT
CDR3aa: CASSGGASEKLFF

v_gene: TRBV2
j_gene: TRBJ1-3
abundance: -
d_gene: -
CDR3nt: TGTGCCAGCAGTGAGGGGGCAAGAAACACCATATATTTT
CDR3aa: CASSEGARNTIYF

v_gene: TRBV19
j_gene: TRBJ1-1
abundance: -
d_gene: -
CDR3nt: TGTGCCAGTAGTATAGGGACGGCGAACGCTGAAGCTTTCTTT
CDR3aa: CASSIGTANAEAFF

v_gene: TRBV7-6
j_gene: TRBJ2-7
abundance: many
d_gene: -
CDR3nt: TGTGCCAGCAGCCTGGGGCGAGGCAACTACGAGCAGTACTTC
CDR3aa: CASSLGRGNYEQYF

v_gene: TRBV18
j_gene: TRBJ2-3
abundance: few
d_gene: -
CDR3nt: TGTGCCAGCTCACCCCAGGGTACCCCGCAGTATTTT
CDR3aa: CASSPQGTPQYF

v_gene: TRBV9
j_gene: TRBJ2-1
abundance: many
d_gene: TRBD2
CDR3nt: TGTGCCAGCAGCGGGCCTAGCGGGAGATCGTACAATGAGCAGTTCTTC
CDR3aa: CASSGPSGRSYNEQFF

v_gene: TRBV14
j_gene: TRBJ2-1
abundance: many
d_gene: -
CDR3nt: TGTGCCAGCAGCCACTTGGGTCCAGCGACTAATGAGCAGTTCTTC
CDR3aa: CASSHLGPATNEQFF

v_gene: TRBV24-1
j_gene: TRBJ2-5
abundance: many
d_gene: -
CDR3nt: TGTGCCACCAACAGGGCCGGGGAAGAGACCCAGTACTTC
CDR3aa: CATNRAGEETQYF

v_gene: TRBV20-1
j_gene: TRBJ1-3
abundance: few
d_gene: TRBD1
CDR3nt: TGCAGTGCTAGGCGCGGACAGGGGGTTTCGAGAAACACCATATATTTT
CDR3aa: CSARRGQGVSRNTIYF

v_gene: TRBV29-1
j_gene: TRBJ2-1
abundance: few
d_gene: TRBD2
CDR3nt: TGCAGCGTTGAAAAGGTAGCGGGAGTTAGCTACAATGAGCAGTTCTTC
CDR3aa: CSVEKVAGVSYNEQFF

v_gene: TRBV5-5
j_gene: TRBJ1-6
abundance: few
d_gene: -
CDR3nt: TGTGCCAGCAACTTGAACAGAGATTCACCCCTCCACTTT
CDR3aa: CASNLNRDSPLHF

v_gene: TRBV4-2
j_gene: TRBJ2-5
abundance: many
d_gene: -
CDR3nt: TGTGCCAGCAGCCAAGAGGGTAGGGAAGAGACCCAGTACTTC
CDR3aa: CASSQEGREETQYF

v_gene: TRBV18
j_gene: TRBJ2-5
abundance: many
d_gene: -
CDR3nt: TGTGCCAGCTCGGAGACAGGATTAATACAAGAGACCCAGTACTTC
CDR3aa: CASSETGLIQETQYF

v_gene: TRBV29-1
j_gene: TRBJ2-5
abundance: -
d_gene: -
CDR3nt: TGCAGCGTCGAACAAGAGACCCAGTACTTC
CDR3aa: CSVEQETQYF

v_gene: TRBV3-1
j_gene: TRBJ2-6
abundance: -
d_gene: -
CDR3nt: TGTGCCAGCAGCCAAGATGTCTTTAGGGGCAGGATAAGCTCTGGGGCCAACGTCCTGACTTTC
CDR3aa: CASSQDVFRGRISSGANVLTF

v_gene: TRBV29-1
j_gene: TRBJ1-1
abundance: -
d_gene: TRBD1
CDR3nt: TGCAGCGTTGAAGGACAGGGGAGGGGTGAAGCTTTCTTT
CDR3aa: CSVEGQGRGEAFF

v_gene: TRBV11-2
j_gene: TRBJ1-2
abundance: few
d_gene: TRBD1
CDR3nt: TGTGCCAGCAGCTTTCGGGACAGCTCTAACTATGGCTACACCTTC
CDR3aa: CASSFRDSSNYGYTF

v_gene: TRBV25-1
j_gene: TRBJ1-2
abundance: few
d_gene: -
CDR3nt: TGTGCCAGCAGCGGGGCAGGGAAAGCGTCCGGTGGCTACACCTTC
CDR3aa: CASSGAGKASGGYTF

v_gene: TRBV6-5
j_gene: TRBJ2-5
abundance: many
d_gene: -
CDR3nt: TGTGCCAGCAGTTACCGGACTGGCCGGACCCAGTACTTC
CDR3aa: CASSYRTGRTQYF

v_gene: TRBV7-9
j_gene: TRBJ1-1
abundance: many
d_gene: -
CDR3nt: TGTGCCAGCAGCGTCAACTTCGAAGCTTTCTTT
CDR3aa: CASSVNFEAFF

v_gene: TRBV7-9
j_gene: TRBJ1-3
abundance: few
d_gene: -
CDR3nt: TGTGCCAGCAGCCCGGTCGGGGTTGGAAACACCATATATTTT
CDR3aa: CASSPVGVGNTIYF

v_gene: TRBV20-1
j_gene: TRBJ2-1
abundance: many
d_gene: -
CDR3nt: TGCAGTGCTAGTAACTTCTTTGGGATTTGGGACAATGAGCAGTTCTTC
CDR3aa: CSASNFFGIWDNEQFF

v_gene: TRBV5-6
j_gene: TRBJ2-7
abundance: many
d_gene: -
CDR3nt: TGTGCCAGCACCCTCAACCATAACTACGAGCAGTACTTC
CDR3aa: CASTLNHNYEQYF

v_gene: TRBV9
j_gene: TRBJ1-1
abundance: -
d_gene: -
CDR3nt: TGTGCCAGCAGCGACGAGGGGGGGATTGATGAAGCTTTCTTT
CDR3aa: CASSDEGGIDEAFF

v_gene: TRBV14
j_gene: TRBJ2-7
abundance: -
d_gene: -
CDR3nt: TGTGCCAGCAGCCAAGATCAAGTTCACGAGCAGTACTTC
CDR3aa: CASSQDQVHEQYF

v_gene: TRBV6-5
j_gene: TRBJ1-1
abundance: many
d_gene: -
CDR3nt: TGTGCCAGCAGTTACTCCGGACAGCGTATGAGAGCTTTCTTT
CDR3aa: CASSYSGQRMRAFF

v_gene: TRBV28
j_gene: TRBJ2-7
abundance: many
d_gene: -
CDR3nt: TGTGCCAGCAGTTTACCCCAACGCTACGAGCAGTACTTC
CDR3aa: CASSLPQRYEQYF

v_gene: TRBV28
j_gene: TRBJ2-1
abundance: many
d_gene: TRBD2
CDR3nt: TGTGCCAGCAGTTATGGCGGGACTAGCGGGTACAATGAGCAGTTCTTC
CDR3aa: CASSYGGTSGYNEQFF

v_gene: TRBV7-6
j_gene: TRBJ1-1
abundance: many
d_gene: -
CDR3nt: TGTGCCAGCAGCCCCAGGGCCGGGAACACTGAAGCTTTCTTT
CDR3aa: CASSPRAGNTEAFF

v_gene: TRBV11-3
j_gene: TRBJ1-2
abundance: few
d_gene: -
CDR3nt: TGTGCCAGCAGTTCCATACGGGGAACTGTAAACTATGGCTACACCTTC
CDR3aa: CASSSIRGTVNYGYTF

v_gene: TRBV28
j_gene: TRBJ2-3
abundance: many
d_gene: TRBD2
CDR3nt: TGTGCCAGCGTAGCGGGAGCGAAGTGGGATACGCAGTATTTT
CDR3aa: CASVAGAKWDTQYF

v_gene: TRBV7-8
j_gene: TRBJ2-1
abundance: few
d_gene: -
CDR3nt: TGTGCCAGCAGCTTAGACACGGGGTTCTCCTACAATGAGCAGTTCTTC
CDR3aa: CASSLDTGFSYNEQFF